A selection of T cell receptor beta chains follows, all from one sample in a study of blood T cell repertoires in COVID-19. The table came from immunoSEQ multiplex PCR; TCRdb's copy has only in-frame clones and leaves some out. The sample has 70,000 or so clones; 80% to 85% are singletons. The sample consisted of peripheral blood. Receptors originate from a man older than 75 with active or convalescent COVID-19. CDR3s include the opening cysteine and the closing phenylalanine or tryptophan. Fields, in order: V gene, D gene, CDR3 length, J gene, clone size, CDR3 protein, CDR3 DNA. The D gene is left open where the match is weak. Size values are once, few and many counts, or a class for expanded clones, and some rows have none.

v_gene: TRBV7-9
d_gene: -
len: 13
j_gene: TRBJ2-7
abundance: -
CDR3aa: CASSPRDFYEQYF
CDR3nt: TGTGCCAGCAGCCCCCGGGACTTCTACGAGCAGTACTTC

v_gene: TRBV27
d_gene: -
len: 14
j_gene: TRBJ1-2
abundance: -
CDR3aa: CASSSLRQAYGYTF
CDR3nt: TGTGCCAGCAGTTCCCTCAGACAGGCCTATGGCTACACCTTC

v_gene: TRBV27
d_gene: TRBD1
len: 15
j_gene: TRBJ2-1
abundance: -
CDR3aa: CASSLGQGVYNEQFF
CDR3nt: TGTGCCAGCAGTTTGGGACAGGGGGTGTACAATGAGCAGTTCTTC

v_gene: TRBV7-9
d_gene: -
len: 19
j_gene: TRBJ2-6
abundance: -
CDR3aa: CASSLEFSWGAAGANVLTF
CDR3nt: TGTGCCAGCAGCTTAGAGTTTTCGTGGGGCGCCGCGGGGGCCAACGTCCTGACTTTC

v_gene: TRBV10-3
d_gene: TRBD1
len: 14
j_gene: TRBJ2-3
abundance: -
CDR3aa: CAIRRDRGSDTQYF
CDR3nt: TGTGCCATCAGAAGGGACAGGGGGTCAGATACGCAGTATTTT

v_gene: TRBV7-9
d_gene: TRBD1
len: 13
j_gene: TRBJ1-2
abundance: -
CDR3aa: CASSPGTARGYTF
CDR3nt: TGTGCCAGCAGCCCGGGGACAGCGCGCGGCTACACCTTC

v_gene: TRBV18
d_gene: -
len: 14
j_gene: TRBJ1-4
abundance: -
CDR3aa: CASSPQAAGEKLFF
CDR3nt: TGTGCCAGCTCACCACAGGCGGCGGGGGAAAAACTGTTTTTT

v_gene: TRBV10-1
d_gene: TRBD2
len: 14
j_gene: TRBJ2-3
abundance: -
CDR3aa: CASSVSGGRDTQYF
CDR3nt: TGCGCCAGCAGTGTGAGCGGGGGGCGAGATACGCAGTATTTT

v_gene: TRBV11-2
d_gene: -
len: 16
j_gene: TRBJ2-7
abundance: few
CDR3aa: CASSTDGPGGPYEQYF
CDR3nt: TGTGCCAGCAGCACAGACGGCCCAGGGGGGCCCTACGAGCAGTACTTC

v_gene: TRBV19
d_gene: TRBD1
len: 15
j_gene: TRBJ2-7
abundance: -
CDR3aa: CASSINLWTGYEQYF
CDR3nt: TGTGCCAGTAGTATTAACTTGTGGACAGGCTACGAGCAGTACTTC

v_gene: TRBV18
d_gene: -
len: 13
j_gene: TRBJ2-7
abundance: -
CDR3aa: CASSPSRSYEQYF
CDR3nt: TGTGCCAGCTCACCGTCCCGGTCCTACGAGCAGTACTTC

v_gene: TRBV19
d_gene: TRBD1
len: 16
j_gene: TRBJ2-2
abundance: -
CDR3aa: CASRPRDRENTGELFF
CDR3nt: TGTGCCAGTAGACCCCGGGACAGGGAGAACACCGGGGAGCTGTTTTTT

v_gene: TRBV6-1
d_gene: TRBD1
len: 16
j_gene: TRBJ1-2
abundance: once
CDR3aa: CASSEWVGQGVFGYTF
CDR3nt: TGTGCCAGCAGTGAATGGGTAGGACAGGGGGTTTTTGGCTACACCTTC

v_gene: TRBV5-4
d_gene: TRBD1
len: 15
j_gene: TRBJ2-3
abundance: -
CDR3aa: CASRKGTAITDTQYF
CDR3nt: TGTGCCAGCAGGAAGGGGACAGCCATCACAGATACGCAGTATTTT

v_gene: TRBV3-1/TRBV3-2
d_gene: TRBD2
len: 18
j_gene: TRBJ2-1
abundance: -
CDR3aa: CASASVPGLAGGPNEQFF
CDR3nt: TGTGCCAGTGCCTCTGTCCCGGGACTAGCGGGAGGGCCAAATGAGCAGTTCTTC

v_gene: TRBV4-1
d_gene: TRBD1
len: 13
j_gene: TRBJ1-2
abundance: -
CDR3aa: CASSQETGAGYTF
CDR3nt: TGCGCCAGCAGCCAAGAAACAGGGGCTGGCTACACCTTC

v_gene: TRBV7-2
d_gene: -
len: 14
j_gene: TRBJ1-6
abundance: -
CDR3aa: CASSLSGVESPLHF
CDR3nt: TGTGCCAGCAGCTTATCGGGGGTCGAGTCACCCCTCCACTTT

v_gene: TRBV9
d_gene: TRBD1
len: 15
j_gene: TRBJ1-6
abundance: -
CDR3aa: CASSMAGTDNSPLHF
CDR3nt: TGTGCCAGCAGCATGGCCGGGACAGATAATTCACCCCTCCACTTT

v_gene: TRBV13
d_gene: TRBD2
len: 14
j_gene: TRBJ2-1
abundance: few
CDR3aa: CASSISGGAREQFF
CDR3nt: TGTGCCAGCAGCATTAGCGGGGGGGCCAGAGAGCAGTTCTTC

v_gene: TRBV3-1/TRBV3-2
d_gene: TRBD1
len: 15
j_gene: TRBJ1-4
abundance: -
CDR3aa: CASSLQQGLDEKLFF
CDR3nt: TGTGCCAGCAGCCTACAACAGGGGCTCGATGAAAAACTGTTTTTT

v_gene: TRBV3-1/TRBV3-2
d_gene: -
len: 14
j_gene: TRBJ1-5
abundance: few
CDR3aa: CASSPGGGGQPQHF
CDR3nt: TGTGCCAGCAGCCCCGGAGGAGGTGGACAGCCCCAGCATTTT

v_gene: TRBV10-3
d_gene: TRBD1
len: 16
j_gene: TRBJ1-2
abundance: -
CDR3aa: CAISVIGGRGNYGYTF
CDR3nt: TGTGCCATCAGTGTTATAGGGGGCAGGGGAAACTATGGCTACACCTTC

v_gene: TRBV11-3
d_gene: TRBD2
len: 13
j_gene: TRBJ2-1
abundance: -
CDR3aa: CASSSTSWYEQFF
CDR3nt: TGTGCCAGCAGCTCGACTAGCTGGTATGAGCAGTTCTTC

v_gene: TRBV4-3
d_gene: -
len: 15
j_gene: TRBJ1-2
abundance: few
CDR3aa: CASSHTGSTGDGYTF
CDR3nt: TGCGCCAGCAGCCACACGGGGAGTACGGGCGATGGCTACACCTTC